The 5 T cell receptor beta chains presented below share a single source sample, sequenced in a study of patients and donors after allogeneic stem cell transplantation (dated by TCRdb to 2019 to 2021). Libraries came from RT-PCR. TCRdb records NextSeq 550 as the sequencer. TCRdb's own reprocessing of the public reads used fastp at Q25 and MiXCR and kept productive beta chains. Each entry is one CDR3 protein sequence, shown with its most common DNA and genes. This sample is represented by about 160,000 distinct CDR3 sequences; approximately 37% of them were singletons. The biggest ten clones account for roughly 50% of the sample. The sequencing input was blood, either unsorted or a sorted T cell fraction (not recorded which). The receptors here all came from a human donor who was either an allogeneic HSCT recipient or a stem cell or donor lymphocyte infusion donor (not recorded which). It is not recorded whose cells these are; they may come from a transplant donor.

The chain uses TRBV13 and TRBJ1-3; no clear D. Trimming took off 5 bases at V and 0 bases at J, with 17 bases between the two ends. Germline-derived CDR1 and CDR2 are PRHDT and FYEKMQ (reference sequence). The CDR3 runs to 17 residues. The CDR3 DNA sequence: TGTGCCAGCAGCGATCACGGTCGGGTTAGCTCTGGAAACACCATATATTTT. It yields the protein CASSDHGRVSSGNTIYF. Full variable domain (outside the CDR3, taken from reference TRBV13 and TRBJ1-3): AAGVIQSPRHLIKEKRETATLKCYPIPRHDTVYWYQQGPGQDPQFLISFYEKMQSDKGSIPDRFSAQQFSDYHSELNMSSLELGDSALYFCASSDHGRVSSGNTIYFGEGSWLTVV.

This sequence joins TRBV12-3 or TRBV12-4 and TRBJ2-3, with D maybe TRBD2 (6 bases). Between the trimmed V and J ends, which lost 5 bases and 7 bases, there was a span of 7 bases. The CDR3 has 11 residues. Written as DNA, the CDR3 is TGTGCCAGCAGTGGACTAAATACGCAGTATTTT. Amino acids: CASSGLNTQYF.

The CDR3 DNA is TGTGCCAGCAGCAGTCCCCTCGGGGAGCTGTTTTTT. It is translated as CASSSPLGELFF. This chain uses TRBV5-4 with TRBJ2-2, with D unclear. The germline gives CDR1 SGHNT, CDR2 YYREEE (reference sequence). The germline V and J ends were trimmed by 4 bases and 7 bases, with 8 bases remaining between them. The CDR3 is made up of 12 amino acids.

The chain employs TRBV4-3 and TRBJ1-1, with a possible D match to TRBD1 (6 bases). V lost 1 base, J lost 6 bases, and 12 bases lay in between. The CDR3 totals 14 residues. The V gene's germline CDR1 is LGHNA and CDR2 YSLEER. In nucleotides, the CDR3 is TGCGCCAGCAGCCAAGGGAGCAGGGGAGCTGAAGCTTTCTTT. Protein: CASSQGSRGAEAFF.

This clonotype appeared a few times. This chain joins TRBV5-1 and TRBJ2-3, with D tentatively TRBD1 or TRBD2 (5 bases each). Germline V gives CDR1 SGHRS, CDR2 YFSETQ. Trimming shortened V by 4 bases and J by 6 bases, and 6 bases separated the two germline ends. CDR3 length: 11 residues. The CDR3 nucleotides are TGCGCCAGCAGCCGGGACGATACGCAGTATTTT. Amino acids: CASSRDDTQYF.